These 10 T cell receptor beta chains came from one sample sequenced in a study of CD8 T cells in Susac syndrome. An amount of RNA that ranged from roughly 0.5 to 1 ug was reverse transcribed with random hexamers. TCRdb re-called the immunoSEQ multiplex PCR reads with MiXCR, one entry per CDR3 protein. The table records some 300,000 distinct CDR3 sequences, about 82% of them present only once. The sample consisted of CD8+ T cells from PBMCs. All receptors derive from a human donor with multiple sclerosis.

This chain joins TRBV15 and TRBJ2-7; TRBD1 matches at 8 bases. V gave up 4 bases and J gave up 3 bases; unmatched junction bases: 5. The length of the CDR3 is 14 residues. Per the germline V gene, CDR1 is LNHNV and CDR2 is YYDKDF (reference sequence). The CDR3, as DNA: TGTGCCACCAGCAAGGGACAGGAGTTCTACGAGCAGTACTTC. This translates into CATSKGQEFYEQYF. Full variable domain (rest looked up from reference TRBV15 and TRBJ2-7): DAMVIQNPRYQVTQFGKPVTLSCSQTLNHNVMYWYQQKSSQAPKLLFHYYDKDFNNEADTPDNFQSRRPNTSFCFLDIRSPGLGDTAMYLCATSKGQEFYEQYFGPGTRLTVT.

The rearrangement links TRBV20-1 to TRBJ2-7; possible D gene TRBD1, 5 bases. The CDR3 contains 15 residues. Trimming pared 0 bases from V and 0 bases from J, leaving 12 bases between. Per the germline V gene, CDR1 is DFQATT and CDR2 is SNEGSKA (reference sequence). CDR3 sequence reads: CSAREQGSSSYEQYF. The CDR3 bases are TGCAGTGCTAGAGAGCAGGGTTCTAGCTCCTACGAGCAGTACTTC.

The chain links TRBV20-1 to TRBJ2-7, with unresolved D. Germline assignment: CDR1 DFQATT and CDR2 SNEGSKA (reference sequence). The CDR3 sequence is 15 residues long. V was shortened by 0 bases and J by 2 bases, with 14 bases between the two germline ends. The CDR3 loop is CSARDWRQGAYEQYF. The DNA for the CDR3 is TGCAGTGCTAGAGATTGGCGCCAAGGCGCCTACGAGCAGTACTTC.

This sequence joins TRBV5-4 and TRBJ2-7; D possibly corresponds to TRBD2 (6 bases). From germline, CDR1 is SGHNT and CDR2 YYREEE (reference sequence). The CDR3 spans 14 residues. V was trimmed by 3 bases and J by 4 bases, leaving 14 bases between them. This CDR3 is CASSSSGGRYEQYF. The CDR3 region has the DNA TGTGCCAGCAGCTCCTCCGGGGGAAGGTACGAGCAGTACTTC.

This rearrangement joins TRBV14 to TRBJ2-1, with TRBD2 matching 13 bases. CDR3 size: 20 residues. The trim removed 3 bases at V and 3 bases at J, leaving 14 bases unmatched. The germline V gene has CDR1 SGHDN and CDR2 FVKESK. The CDR3 loop is CASSHSNSLGLAGIYNEQFF. The CDR3 DNA follows: TGTGCCAGCAGCCATAGTAACTCCTTGGGACTAGCGGGAATCTACAATGAGCAGTTCTTC. Full variable domain (remainder filled in from reference TRBV14 and TRBJ2-1): EAGVTQFPSHSVIEKGQTVTLRCDPISGHDNLYWYRRVMGKEIKFLLHFVKESKQDESGMPNNRFLAERTGGTYSTLKVQPAELEDSGVYFCASSHSNSLGLAGIYNEQFFGPGTRLTVL.

V gene TRBV27 combines with J gene TRBJ2-3, with 10 bases fitting TRBD2. The J segment lost 3 bases and the V segment lost 8 bases, leaving 8 bases of the junction unmatched. The CDR3 is made up of 15 amino acids. Germline V lookup: CDR1 MNHEY, CDR2 SMNVEV (reference sequence). The CDR3 nucleotides read TGTGCCAGCTGGGAGGGACTAGCGAAAACAGATACGCAGTATTTT. Residues: CASWEGLAKTDTQYF.

V usage is TRBV6-2 or TRBV6-3 and J usage is TRBJ2-7, with TRBD2 matching 9 bases. CDR3 size: 13 residues. The germline CDR1 and CDR2 sequences are MNHEY and SVGEGT. V lost 8 bases to trimming and J lost 2 bases; unmatched junction nucleotides: 4. The CDR3 nucleotides read TGTGCCAGCGGGGCGGGAGGGCCCTACGAGCAGTACTTC. Its translation: CASGAGGPYEQYF.

A single count supports this clonotype. The chain couples TRBV5-1 to TRBJ1-1, with D possibly TRBD1 on 5 matching bases. This CDR3 contains 15 residues. Deletions cut 4 bases from V and 5 bases from J, with 18 bases between. Germline loops: CDR1 SGHRS, CDR2 YFSETQ. The CDR3 protein is CASSPEGTGGTEAFF. Here the CDR3 DNA reads TGCGCCAGCAGCCCCGAGGGTACTGGGGGAACTGAAGCTTTCTTT.

The genes are TRBV3-1 and TRBJ2-5; D is perhaps TRBD1 (5 bases). CDR1 and CDR2 from the germline V gene are LGHDT and YNNKEL (reference sequence). V lost 1 base, J lost 3 bases, and 9 bases lay in between. This CDR3 is built from 14 residues. CDR3 DNA sequence: TGTGCCAGCAGCCAAGTGACAGCCGAAGAGACCCAGTACTTC. Protein: CASSQVTAEETQYF.

This chain uses TRBV27 with TRBJ2-1; 8 bases fit TRBD2. V lost 6 bases and J lost 3; bases outside the gene matches: 4. Germline V gives CDR1 MNHEY, CDR2 SMNVEV (reference sequence). CDR3 size: 14 residues. CDR3 sequence reads: CASSRTSYYNEQFF. The CDR3 DNA sequence: TGTGCCAGCAGCCGGACTAGCTACTACAATGAGCAGTTCTTC.